The 12 T cell receptor beta chains given below trace back to one sample, sequenced in a study of T cell responses to AZD1222 COVID-19 vaccine. This table comes from immunoSEQ multiplex PCR, and its TCRdb copy is limited to in-frame clones, with some not included. The sample lists 250,000 or so clones, more than 80% seen once, with 0.55% in the top ten. Sequencing used peripheral blood, obtained on day 0 of AZD1222 vaccination. Receptors were obtained from an adult in good health.

The chain has TRBV28 and TRBJ1-5; TRBD1 aligns across 7 bases. V lost 5 bases and J lost 1; bases outside the gene matches: 8. The CDR3 is made up of 16 amino acids. The germline V gene encodes CDR1 MDHEN and CDR2 SYDVKM. DNA of the CDR3: TGTGCCAGCAGTCTCCGGACAGGCCCAAGCAATCAGCCCCAGCATTTT. Translating it yields CASSLRTGPSNQPQHF.

V is TRBV10-1 and J is TRBJ2-7; D remains unclear. The CDR3 consists of 13 residues. Germline CDR1 and CDR2: WNHNN and SYGVQD (reference sequence). The germline V and J ends were trimmed by 3 bases and 2 bases, with 8 bases remaining between them. The CDR3: CASSERVAYEQYF. The CDR3 nucleotides read TGCGCCAGCAGTGAAAGGGTGGCCTACGAGCAGTACTTC.

This clone was detected only once. This chain connects TRBV5-4 to TRBJ1-1; 8 bases map to TRBD1. Losses at the gene ends were 3 bases for V and 14 bases for J; bases not matched to a gene: 12. The CDR3 totals 13 residues. Germline V gene sequence: CDR1 SGHNT, CDR2 YYREEE (reference sequence). The CDR3 DNA sequence: TGTGCCAGCAGCTGGTCCAGGGGGCGTGCCATCTTCTTT. The encoded protein is CASSWSRGRAIFF.

The chain has TRBV28 and TRBJ1-2; the match to TRBD1 covers 7 bases. The CDR3 is made up of 13 amino acids. The junction had 7 bases not matched to a gene; V was cut back by 2 bases and J by 10 bases. CDR1 is MDHEN and CDR2 is SYDVKM in the germline V gene. CDR3 residues: CASSLPDRDIYTF. CDR3 DNA sequence: TGTGCCAGCAGTTTACCCGACAGGGATATCTACACCTTC.

The V gene is TRBV30, the J gene TRBJ1-5; the D is unclear. CDR3 size: 16 residues. Trimming took off 5 bases at V and 2 bases at J, with 19 bases between the two ends. Germline CDR1 GTSNPN, CDR2 SVGIG (reference sequence). DNA of the CDR3: TGTGCCTGGGATCCCTCGGTGGCTATTGGCAATCAGCCCCAGCATTTT. It encodes CAWDPSVAIGNQPQHF.

The chain joins TRBV20-1 to TRBJ1-1; D gene uncertain. Germline loops: CDR1 DFQATT, CDR2 SNEGSKA (reference sequence). The CDR3 has 10 amino acids. V was shortened by 4 bases and J by 5 bases, with 5 bases between the two germline ends. CDR3 DNA: TGCAGTGCTATCCGAACTGAAGCTTTCTTT. It is translated as CSAIRTEAFF.

J is TRBJ2-7 and V is TRBV15, with 10 nucleotides matching TRBD1. This CDR3 region has 20 residues. Germline V gives CDR1 LNHNV, CDR2 YYDKDF (reference sequence). After removal of 5 bases from V and 0 bases from J, the junction contained 19 bases not matched to a gene. The CDR3 protein is CATSPAGSRTGGFSSYEQYF. In nucleotides, the CDR3 is TGTGCCACCAGCCCGGCCGGGTCCAGGACAGGGGGTTTTAGCTCCTACGAGCAGTACTTC.

The chain recombines TRBV18 with TRBJ2-3; 12 bases are a match to TRBD2. This CDR3 is 18 amino acids long. Per germline, CDR1 KGHSH and CDR2 LQKENI. The ends lost 2 bases at V and 4 bases at J; junction bases unmatched: 10. CDR3: CASSPVTSGGLQADTQYF. CDR3 in DNA: TGTGCCAGCTCACCAGTGACTAGCGGGGGCCTCCAGGCAGATACGCAGTATTTT.

V and J are TRBV7-9 and TRBJ1-1, with D perhaps matching TRBD1 (5 bases). Trimming left V 5 bases short and J 3 bases short, with 16 bases between. CDR1 is SEHNR and CDR2 is FQNEAQ in the germline V gene (reference sequence). The CDR3 loop spans 15 amino acids. Here the CDR3 reads CASSPRTTWDTEAFF. CDR3 DNA: TGTGCCAGCAGCCCTCGGACAACTTGGGACACTGAAGCTTTCTTT.

The chain joins TRBV9 to TRBJ2-2, with 10 bases aligning to TRBD1. The ends lost 4 bases at V and 6 bases at J; junction bases unmatched: 3. From germline, CDR1 is SGDLS and CDR2 YYNGEE. This CDR3 is 14 amino acids long. As DNA, the CDR3 is TGTGCCAGCAGCCGGACAGGGGGGTCCGGGGAGCTGTTTTTT. Translated: CASSRTGGSGELFF.

The chain joins TRBV18 to TRBJ1-3, with 7 positions matching TRBD1. The CDR3 runs 15 residues. Germline lookup yields CDR1 KGHSH and CDR2 LQKENI. The V segment lost 5 bases and the J segment 3 bases; nucleotides outside the gene matches: 7. This CDR3 reads CASSADRTGGNTIYF. The DNA for the CDR3 is TGTGCCAGCTCAGCCGACAGGACAGGTGGAAACACCATATATTTT.

The chain uses TRBV18 and TRBJ2-5; tentative D call: TRBD2 (6 bases). V was trimmed by 2 bases and J by 1 base, leaving 8 bases between them. CDR1 is KGHSH and CDR2 is LQKENI in the germline V gene. CDR3 length: 14 amino acids. CDR3 sequence: CASSPSSVQETQYF. As DNA, the CDR3 is TGTGCCAGCTCACCATCTAGCGTCCAAGAGACCCAGTACTTC.